This is a list of T cell receptor beta chains from one sample in a study of blood T cell repertoires in COVID-19. Generated by immunoSEQ multiplex PCR, the TCRdb table keeps only in-frame clones and is missing some. The data contain fewer than 300,000 clones, more than 80% of them seen just once; the ten biggest clones take up roughly 1.1%. The material sequenced was PBMCs or T cells enriched from blood (not recorded which). The receptors originated from a woman in her thirties who had recovered from COVID-19. CDR3s include the opening cysteine and the closing phenylalanine or tryptophan. A D gene is named only where the DNA matches it firmly. Not all rows give a size; the values are once, few, many and, for expanded clones, a class.

v_call	clone_size	j_call	d_call	cdr3_aa	cdr3_nt
TRBV7-9	.	TRBJ2-7	TRBD2	CASSFAGGTSYEQYF	TGTGCCAGCAGCTTTGCGGGAGGGACTTCTTACGAGCAGTACTTC
TRBV5-1	.	TRBJ1-2	TRBD1	CASSGTGSNYGYTF	TGCGCCAGCAGCGGGACAGGGTCTAACTATGGCTACACCTTC
TRBV4-3	once	TRBJ2-7	.	CASSQESPGDSYEQYF	TGCGCCAGCAGCCAAGAGTCCCCAGGGGACTCCTACGAGCAGTACTTC
TRBV19	.	TRBJ1-5	TRBD1	CASRVHSGQGWNQPQHF	TGTGCCAGTAGAGTGCACTCTGGACAGGGATGGAATCAGCCCCAGCATTTT
TRBV15	.	TRBJ2-2	.	CATSRVGAGELFF	TGTGCCACCAGCAGAGTCGGGGCCGGGGAGCTGTTTTTT
TRBV25-1	.	TRBJ1-4	.	CASKEGRNNEKLFF	TGTGCCAGCAAGGAGGGACGGAATAATGAAAAACTGTTTTTT
TRBV11-3	.	TRBJ2-7	TRBD2	CASSLDWRESSYEQYF	TGTGCCAGCAGCTTAGATTGGCGGGAGAGCTCCTACGAGCAGTACTTC
TRBV12-3/TRBV12-4	.	TRBJ1-3	.	CASSFQGITIYF	TGTGCCAGCAGTTTCCAGGGGATAACCATATATTTT
TRBV4-3	.	TRBJ2-1	TRBD2	CASSQVIQRGSDEQFF	TGCGCCAGCAGCCAAGTGATACAGCGGGGTAGCGATGAGCAGTTCTTC
TRBV28	.	TRBJ1-5	TRBD1	CASSLIGTGGNQPQHF	TGTGCCAGCAGTTTAATTGGGACAGGGGGCAATCAGCCCCAGCATTTT
TRBV28	once	TRBJ1-1	TRBD1	CASSLRGLGTEAFF	TGTGCCAGCAGTTTGAGGGGGCTCGGCACTGAAGCTTTCTTT
TRBV19	.	TRBJ1-2	TRBD1	CASSTGTGFNRYGYTF	TGTGCCAGTAGCACGGGGACAGGGTTCAATCGGTATGGCTACACCTTC
TRBV5-4	.	TRBJ2-7	.	CASSLEQASYEQYF	TGTGCCAGCAGCTTGGAACAGGCCTCCTACGAGCAGTACTTC
TRBV10-2	.	TRBJ2-1	.	CASNQPSGRVREQFF	TGCGCCAGCAATCAACCCTCCGGTCGGGTTCGGGAGCAGTTCTTC
TRBV5-1	.	TRBJ2-7	TRBD1	CASRPTRDSEYYEQYF	TGCGCCAGCAGACCCACCCGGGACAGTGAATACTACGAGCAGTACTTC
TRBV10-3	.	TRBJ2-7	.	CAITSNSPHEQYF	TGTGCCATCACCTCGAACAGTCCTCACGAGCAGTACTTC
TRBV28	.	TRBJ1-1	TRBD1	CASSSAGGMNTEAFF	TGTGCCAGCAGTTCCGCAGGGGGGATGAACACTGAAGCTTTCTTT
TRBV3-1/TRBV3-2	.	TRBJ2-7	TRBD2	CASSQDPPGLAVYEQYF	TGTGCCAGCAGCCAAGATCCCCCGGGACTAGCCGTCTACGAGCAGTACTTC
TRBV7-3	.	TRBJ2-1	TRBD2	CASSLTAGGPSSYNEQFF	TGTGCCAGCAGCTTAACAGCGGGAGGCCCCAGCTCCTACAATGAGCAGTTCTTC
TRBV4-1	once	TRBJ2-7	.	CASSPIGLRRGEQYF	TGCGCCAGCAGTCCAATAGGACTCCGTCGGGGTGAGCAGTACTTC
TRBV5-4	.	TRBJ1-1	TRBD1	CASSLNPTGGTEAFF	TGTGCCAGCAGCTTGAATCCTACAGGGGGCACTGAAGCTTTCTTT
TRBV5-1	few	TRBJ1-4	.	CASSLQGVPNEKLFF	TGCGCCAGCAGCTTGCAAGGGGTACCGAATGAAAAACTGTTTTTT
TRBV6-5	.	TRBJ1-6	TRBD1	CATASTGANSPLHF	TGTGCCACGGCCTCGACAGGGGCCAATTCACCCCTCCACTTT
TRBV5-8	.	TRBJ1-3	.	CASSLAPGSGNTIYF	TGTGCCAGCAGCTTGGCTCCGGGCTCTGGAAACACCATATATTTT
TRBV7-3	.	TRBJ2-5	TRBD2	CASSAGTTKYQETQYF	TGTGCCAGCAGCGCAGGGACTACCAAGTACCAAGAGACCCAGTACTTC
TRBV13	.	TRBJ2-7	.	CASSPSPSRAYEQYF	TGTGCCAGCAGCCCAAGTCCAAGCCGTGCGTACGAGCAGTACTTC
TRBV28	.	TRBJ2-2	.	CASSLWGLNTGELFF	TGTGCCAGCAGTTTATGGGGCCTGAACACCGGGGAGCTGTTTTTT
TRBV28	.	TRBJ1-4	TRBD1	CASRGQGGDEKLFF	TGTGCCAGCAGGGGACAGGGAGGGGATGAAAAACTGTTTTTT
TRBV3-1/TRBV3-2	.	TRBJ2-1	TRBD2	CASSQGTSGQFF	TGTGCCAGCAGCCAAGGGACTAGTGGGCAGTTCTTC
TRBV3-1/TRBV3-2	few	TRBJ1-4	.	CASSQGGYEKLFF	TGTGCCAGCAGCCAAGGAGGGTATGAAAAACTGTTTTTT
TRBV9	.	TRBJ2-1	TRBD2	CASSAGRREENEQFF	TGTGCCAGCAGCGCGGGTAGGCGGGAGGAAAATGAGCAGTTCTTC
TRBV30	once	TRBJ2-7	.	CAWSFTRVDEQYF	TGTGCCTGGAGTTTTACTAGGGTGGACGAGCAGTACTTC